These 29 T cell receptor beta chains came from one sample sequenced in a study of beta chain features in type 1 diabetes. Reverse transcribing all isolated RNA meant expressed TCRB transcripts were sequenced. Generated by immunoSEQ multiplex PCR, the TCRdb table keeps only in-frame clones and is missing some. This repertoire shows 390,000 or so clones, around 13% found once; its top ten account for roughly 0.04%. The specimen was naive CD4+ T cells from blood. The receptor set was obtained from a man under 40 in good health.

A few counts support this clone. The junction departs from the called germline gene at one end, perhaps through a read error. The CDR3 protein is CASREGTPGVNTEAFF. CDR3 coding DNA: TGTGCCAGCAGAGAAGGGACCCCTGGGGTGAACACTGAAGCTTTCTTT. The V and J genes are TRBV6-1 and TRBJ1-1, with TRBD1 as a possible D gene (5 bases). The CDR3 is 16 amino acids. CDR1 and CDR2 (germline): MNHNS, SASEGT.

This clone showed up just once. This chain uses TRBV2 with TRBJ2-1, with TRBD2 as a possible D gene (5 bases). This CDR3 contains 14 residues. Trimming removed 4 bases from V and 1 base from J, with 8 bases in between. The germline CDR1 and CDR2 sequences are SNHLY and FYNNEI. The CDR3 region is CASSVRGSYNEQFF. The CDR3 bases are TGTGCCAGCAGTGTACGGGGATCCTACAATGAGCAGTTCTTC.

V usage is TRBV15 and J usage is TRBJ2-7; D perhaps matches TRBD2 (5 bases). V was clipped by 0 bases and J by 12 bases, with 12 bases between them. The CDR3 has 12 amino acids. Germline V gives CDR1 LNHNV, CDR2 YYDKDF (reference sequence). The CDR3 here is CATSRDGVSPYF. DNA of the CDR3: TGTGCCACCAGCAGAGACGGGGTCTCCCCGTACTTC.

This clone came up a few times. The rearrangement joins TRBV7-9 to TRBJ1-1; D is unclear. Trimming stripped 5 bases from V and 6 bases from J, with 10 bases between. Germline V CDR1 and CDR2: SEHNR, FQNEAQ (reference sequence). This CDR3 comprises 12 residues. CDR3 residues: CASSLHTSEAFF. As DNA, the CDR3 is TGTGCCAGCAGCCTCCACACTTCTGAAGCTTTCTTT.

This clone was observed a few times. The chain links TRBV14 to TRBJ1-2, with 7 positions matching TRBD1. Trimming removed 4 bases from V and 4 bases from J; junction bases left unmatched: 12. Germline values: CDR1 SGHDN, CDR2 FVKESK. CDR3 size: 16 residues. CDR3 DNA sequence: TGTGCCAGCAGCCCTCACCCGGACAGGCCTCTCTATGGCTACACCTTC. Protein sequence: CASSPHPDRPLYGYTF. The full variable domain, its missing parts supplied by reference TRBV14 and TRBJ1-2, is EAGVTQFPSHSVIEKGQTVTLRCDPISGHDNLYWYRRVMGKEIKFLLHFVKESKQDESGMPNNRFLAERTGGTYSTLKVQPAELEDSGVYFCASSPHPDRPLYGYTFGSGTRLTVV.

This clone was counted between two and nine times. The sample holds other DNA sequences that translate to the same CDR3. This sequence joins TRBV25-1 and TRBJ2-2; D unresolved. Germline CDR1 reads MGHDK; CDR2 reads SYGVNS. V lost 3 bases, J lost 1 base, and 3 bases lay in between. CDR3 length: 13 residues. The CDR3 sequence: CASSEGNTGELFF. CDR3 nucleotides: TGTGCCAGCAGTGAGGGGAACACCGGGGAGCTGTTTTTT.

This chain uses TRBV9 with TRBJ2-1; D is uncertain. CDR3 length equals 15 residues. Trimming pared 4 bases from V and 3 bases from J, leaving 14 bases between. Germline CDR1 is SGDLS and CDR2 is YYNGEE. The CDR3 sequence is CASSPATISYNEQFF. DNA for the CDR3: TGTGCCAGCAGCCCCGCGACGATTAGCTACAATGAGCAGTTCTTC.

The table lists this clone with a few counts. The rearrangement links TRBV5-1 to TRBJ1-4; D ambiguous. V lost 5 bases, J lost 7 bases, and 9 bases lay in between. The germline gives CDR1 SGHRS, CDR2 YFSETQ. This CDR3 comprises 12 residues. CDR3 amino acids: CASRKDSEKLFF. CDR3 DNA sequence: TGCGCCAGCAGAAAGGATAGTGAAAAACTGTTTTTT.

This clone was recorded at least ten times. This sequence joins TRBV13 and TRBJ2-4; D ambiguous. CDR3 length: 13 residues. Trimming stripped 3 bases from V and 3 bases from J, with 6 bases between. CDR1 and CDR2 (germline): PRHDT, FYEKMQ (reference sequence). This CDR3 reads CASSFDGKNIQYF. CDR3 coding DNA: TGTGCCAGCAGCTTTGACGGCAAAAACATTCAGTACTTC.

This clone was seen only a few times. This chain joins TRBV27 and TRBJ2-5; no clear D gene. The CDR3 length is 14 residues. Germline CDR1 is MNHEY and CDR2 is SMNVEV (reference sequence). Trimming pared 5 bases from V and 2 bases from J, leaving 12 bases between. CDR3 sequence (DNA): TGTGCCAGCAGTCGAATCGGATTACAAGAGACCCAGTACTTC. Protein product: CASSRIGLQETQYF.

This chain joins TRBV29-1 and TRBJ2-7; tentatively, D is TRBD2 (6 bases). Germline assignment: CDR1 SQVTM and CDR2 ANQGSEA. Trimming cost V 6 bases and J 2 bases, with 11 bases left between them. This CDR3 region has 12 residues. As DNA, the CDR3 is TGCAGCGTGCGGGAAGGGGCCTACGAGCAGTACGTC. It is translated as CSVREGAYEQYV.

This rearrangement joins TRBV30 to TRBJ1-4, with D unresolved. The CDR3 extends over 11 amino acids. V lost 1 base and J lost 11, with 8 bases in between. From germline, CDR1 is GTSNPN and CDR2 SVGIG (reference sequence). The CDR3 is CAWSGGSKLFF. In DNA form, the CDR3 reads TGTGCCTGGAGTGGAGGAAGCAAACTGTTTTTT.

This clone was found a few times. This rearrangement joins TRBV6-1 to TRBJ2-7; the match to TRBD2 covers 8 bases. V trimming: 3 bases; J trimming: 4 bases; junction bases outside the gene matches: 11. CDR3 length equals 16 residues. Germline V gene sequence: CDR1 MNHNS, CDR2 SASEGT. The CDR3 loop reads CASSEDVPGLGYEQYV. CDR3 nucleotide sequence: TGTGCCAGCAGTGAGGACGTCCCGGGACTAGGATACGAGCAGTACGTC.

This clone appeared a few times. The chain couples TRBV7-6 to TRBJ2-7; TRBD1 aligns across 10 bases. V gave up 4 bases and J gave up 3 bases; unmatched junction bases: 9. The CDR3 extends over 16 amino acids. Germline-derived CDR1 and CDR2 are SGHVS and FNYEAQ. The CDR3 nucleotides are TGTGCCAGCAGCTCGTCGGGTGGGACAGGGGTCTACGAGCAGTACTTC. Its protein is CASSSSGGTGVYEQYF.

The CDR3 here is CASSLGGYEQYF. Written as DNA, the CDR3 is TGCGCCAGCAGCTTGGGTGGCTACGAGCAGTACTTC. The chain combines TRBV5-1 with TRBJ2-7; D not certain. The CDR3 has 12 amino acids. The V gene lost 0 bases and the J gene lost 3 bases, with 4 bases spanning the gap. Germline CDR1 SGHRS, CDR2 YFSETQ.

This chain joins TRBV14 and TRBJ1-1, with D hard to call. CDR1 is SGHDN and CDR2 is FVKESK in the germline V gene. The CDR3 has 14 residues. V lost 0 bases to trimming and J lost 6 bases, with 11 bases between them. CDR3 protein: CASSQDLAVPEAFF. The DNA for the CDR3 is TGTGCCAGCAGCCAAGATCTGGCGGTACCTGAAGCTTTCTTT.

This clone has only one observation. The genes are TRBV19 and TRBJ2-5; 9 bases are shared with TRBD2. Germline V gene lookup returns CDR1 LNHDA and CDR2 SQIVND (reference sequence). J was trimmed by 4 bases and V by 3 bases; bases with no gene match: 9. The CDR3 extends over 16 amino acids. In DNA, the CDR3 is TGTGCCAGTAGTATTTCCAAGTTAGCGGGAGCAGAGACCCAGTACTTC. Protein product: CASSISKLAGAETQYF.

The rearrangement joins TRBV30 to TRBJ2-1; a possible D gene is TRBD2 (6 bases). Trimming shortened V by 1 base and J by 0 bases, and 25 bases separated the two germline ends. Germline CDR1 reads GTSNPN; CDR2 reads SVGIG (reference sequence). The length of the CDR3 is 20 residues. The CDR3 loop is CAWSAIGTFSNFRSYNEQFF. The CDR3 DNA follows: TGTGCCTGGAGTGCGATAGGGACTTTCTCCAACTTCCGCTCCTACAATGAGCAGTTCTTC.

This clone has just a few counts. The chain carries TRBV25-1 and TRBJ1-2; TRBD1 might be the D (5 bases). V lost 4 bases and J 2 bases, leaving 11 bases between the germline ends. Germline V CDR1 and CDR2: MGHDK, SYGVNS. The CDR3 sequence is 14 residues long. The CDR3 is CASSGFTGNYGYTF. DNA for the CDR3: TGTGCCAGCAGTGGGTTTACAGGAAACTATGGCTACACCTTC.

This clone was observed a handful of times. The J gene is TRBJ1-3, the V gene TRBV7-2, with D possibly matching TRBD1 (6 bases). CDR1 is SGHTA, CDR2 FQGNSA, per germline. V was cut by 0 bases and J by 3 bases, with 6 bases left in between. The CDR3 has 14 residues. CDR3 coding DNA: TGTGCCAGCAGCTTAGCAGGGGGTGGAAACACCATATATTTT. Protein sequence: CASSLAGGGNTIYF.

The gene calls are TRBV6-6 and TRBJ1-2; TRBD1 aligns across 8 bases. The germline CDR1 and CDR2 sequences are MNHNY and SVGAGI (reference sequence). V lost 2 bases and J lost 7; bases outside the gene matches: 0. CDR3 size: 12 residues. CDR3 nucleotide sequence: TGTGCCAGCAGTTACGACAGGGGTGGCTACACCTTC. It encodes CASSYDRGGYTF.

The chain carries TRBV18 and TRBJ2-4; possibly TRBD1 for D (7 bases). V shed 3 bases and J shed 6 bases, with 12 bases lying between them. CDR3 length: 14 residues. Germline CDR1 reads KGHSH; CDR2 reads LQKENI. The CDR3 spells CASSPNRGGNIQYF. The CDR3 DNA reads TGTGCCAGCTCACCTAACAGGGGAGGAAACATTCAGTACTTC.

The chain employs TRBV7-9 and TRBJ1-4, with TRBD1 identical over 9 bases. CDR1 and CDR2 from the germline V gene are SEHNR and FQNEAQ (reference sequence). The CDR3 length is 12 residues. J was trimmed by 16 bases and V by 5 bases; bases with no gene match: 8. CDR3 in DNA: TGTGCCAGCAGCCCAGACAGGGGGGCTGCGTTTTTT. Its protein product is CASSPDRGAAFF.

The chain couples TRBV5-1 to TRBJ2-5, with a tentative D call TRBD1 (6 bases). Germline lookup yields CDR1 SGHRS and CDR2 YFSETQ. This CDR3 has 16 amino acids. V lost 0 bases, J lost 0 bases, and 12 bases lay in between. Written as DNA, the CDR3 is TGCGCCAGCAGCTTGGTTACAGGGCGAAACCAAGAGACCCAGTACTTC. This translates into CASSLVTGRNQETQYF.

The sample holds a few counts of this clone. The chain carries TRBV7-9 and TRBJ2-1; 9 bases agree with TRBD2. There are 16 residues in the CDR3. With V trimmed by 0 bases and J by 9 bases, 9 bases remained unmatched. In germline, CDR1 is SEHNR, CDR2 FQNEAQ (reference sequence). CDR3 sequence reads: CASSLALVAGDGEQFF. The DNA of the CDR3 is TGTGCCAGCAGCTTAGCGCTAGTAGCGGGAGATGGTGAGCAGTTCTTC.

DNA for the CDR3: TGTGCCTGGAGTGTATGGGGAGAGACGCAGTTCTTC. This sequence encodes CAWSVWGETQFF. The V call is TRBV30, the J call TRBJ2-1, with a possible D match to TRBD2 (5 bases). The germline V gene encodes CDR1 GTSNPN and CDR2 SVGIG (reference sequence). The CDR3 sequence is 12 residues long. Trimming shortened V by 0 bases and J by 12 bases, and 12 bases separated the two germline ends.

CDR3 coding DNA: TGCGCCAGCAGCTTGGCGGGACAGGGCAGGCAGTACGTC. Its protein is CASSLAGQGRQYV. This rearrangement joins TRBV5-1 to TRBJ2-7; 9 nucleotides agree with TRBD1. J was trimmed by 9 bases and V by 0 bases; bases with no gene match: 4. The germline gives CDR1 SGHRS, CDR2 YFSETQ. The CDR3 consists of 13 residues.

This clone was detected a few times. The chain is built from TRBV4-3 and TRBJ2-5; 8 positions agree with TRBD2. The CDR3 spans 16 residues. The germline V gene has CDR1 LGHNA and CDR2 YSLEER. The junction had 5 bases not matched to a gene; V was cut back by 0 bases and J by 2 bases. CDR3 coding DNA: TGCGCCAGCAGCCAAGACGGGACTAGGACACAAGAGACCCAGTACTTC. Encoded protein: CASSQDGTRTQETQYF.

The chain has TRBV4-1 and TRBJ1-2; perhaps TRBD1 as D (5 bases). The CDR3 is 15 amino acids. Per the germline V gene, CDR1 is MGHRA and CDR2 is YSYEKL. V dropped 0 bases and J dropped 4 bases, with 12 bases sitting between them. The CDR3 bases are TGCGCCAGCAGCCAAGAGCAGGGCGATGGCTATGGCTACACCTTC. It yields the protein CASSQEQGDGYGYTF.